This entry concerns a single T cell receptor (beta chain). TCRdb redid the calling of the PCR reads with MiXCR, one entry per CDR3 protein. Of just under 650,000 distinct CDR3 sequences in the sample, just under 20% are singletons; the top ten hold approximately 0.9%. The data derive from a study of molecular identifiers for immune sequencing clone quantification. The length of the CDR3 is 14 residues. Trimming at V came to 0 bases and at J to 6 bases, leaving 3 bases not matched to a gene. Germline assignment: CDR1 MGHDK and CDR2 SYGVNS. For naive CD8 T cells, sorting used the CD8+CD4-CCR7+CD45RA+ phenotype.

V and J are TRBV25-1 and TRBJ2-3, with 7 positions matching TRBD2. The TCR sequence derives from a human donor in good health. Some libraries in this study had Jurkat cell RNA spiked in. The sequencing sample was made of naive CD8+ T cells from blood, with Jurkat cell RNA spiked in. Subset meaning: FACS-sorted CD8+CD4-CCR7+CD45RA+ naive T cells. CDR3 bases: TGTGCCAGCAGTGAATATGGGGGAGGGGATACGCAGTATTTT. Its protein is CASSEYGGGDTQYF.